One sample yielded the 3 T cell receptor beta chains listed below, sequenced in a study of T cell repertoires in cytomegalovirus infection. One entry per CDR3 protein, called by TCRdb with MiXCR from the reads. The profile shows 490,000 or so distinct CDR3 sequences, around 10% of them singletons. The specimen was PBMCs. The receptors stem from a human donor in good health (CMV status not recorded). Some clones in this sample may be carry-over from other donors' samples.

This clonotype was observed a handful of times. V usage is TRBV10-2 and J usage is TRBJ2-5, with D possibly matching TRBD2 (7 bases). Per germline, CDR1 WSHSY and CDR2 SAAADI. CDR3 size: 15 residues. With 3 bases removed from V and 4 bases from J, the gap between germline ends came to 15 bases. The CDR3 DNA reads TGCGCCAGCAGTGAAGGGGGGGGGCCTAGAGAGACCCAGTACTTC. Translation: CASSEGGGPRETQYF.

On this clonotype itself: This may be a read error: a much more frequent sequence differs by one nucleotide. The gene calls are TRBV20-1 and TRBJ2-3; 11 bases align to TRBD2. Germline V gives CDR1 DFQATT, CDR2 SNEGSKA (reference sequence). The CDR3 extends over 14 amino acids. Germline trimming cut 6 bases from V and 3 bases from J; bases unmatched to any gene: 5. CDR3 bases: TGCAGTGCAAACACTAGCGGGAGTACAGATACGCAGTATTTT. Amino acids: CSANTSGSTDTQYF.

This rearrangement joins TRBV7-9 to TRBJ2-7, with TRBD2 identical over 7 bases. The CDR3 is 17 residues long. The germline gives CDR1 SEHNR, CDR2 FQNEAQ (reference sequence). Germline trimming cut 1 base from V and 0 bases from J; bases unmatched to any gene: 9. The CDR3 nucleotides are TGTGCCAGCAGCTTAGAGGGTGGCGGGGGTACCTCCTACGAGCAGTACTTC. It yields the protein CASSLEGGGGTSYEQYF.